Listed below are T cell receptor beta chains from one sample, sequenced in a study of cytomegalovirus exposure and HLA in healthy donors. Clones were sequenced by immunoSEQ multiplex PCR, and TCRdb holds only the in-frame ones, with some missing. Of about 180,000 clones detected, approximately 84% appear once; the ten largest clones hold about 0.39%. Sequenced: PBMCs. All receptors come from a boy aged 2-15 years in good health and CMV-seronegative. CDR3s include the opening cysteine and the closing phenylalanine or tryptophan. A D gene is named only where the DNA matches it firmly. Not all rows give a size; the values are once, few, many and, for expanded clones, a class.

CDR3 DNA,CDR3 protein,clone size,D gene,J gene,V gene
TGTGCCAGCAGCTTAGACGCGGGAGTCGGGGATACGCAGTATTTT,CASSLDAGVGDTQYF,NA,TRBD2,TRBJ2-3,TRBV11-2
TGTGCCAGCAGCCAATGGGGACTAGCGGGACCACGGGGGACCCAGTACTTC,CASSQWGLAGPRGTQYF,NA,TRBD2,TRBJ2-5,TRBV14
TGTGCCAGTAATCCGGGACTAGCGGACACCGGGGAGCTGTTTTTT,CASNPGLADTGELFF,NA,TRBD2,TRBJ2-2,TRBV19
TGTGCCAGCAGCCCTCGTGGAGGAGGGATCTACGAGCAGTACTTC,CASSPRGGGIYEQYF,NA,NA,TRBJ2-7,TRBV7-6
TGTGCCAGCAGTGAAACCCAGGGCTCCTACGAGCAGTACTTC,CASSETQGSYEQYF,once,NA,TRBJ2-7,TRBV2
TGTGCCAGCAGCTCCCTAGCGGGAGGGCCAGGGCACAATGAGCAGTTCTTC,CASSSLAGGPGHNEQFF,NA,TRBD2,TRBJ2-1,TRBV7-8
TGTGCCAGCAGTTTATCGAGGGGACTGCAAGAGACCCAGTACTTC,CASSLSRGLQETQYF,few,NA,TRBJ2-5,TRBV27
TGTGCCAGCAGGGAACCTCGTACTAGCGGGAGGCCCTCCTACAATGAGCAGTTCTTC,CASREPRTSGRPSYNEQFF,NA,TRBD2,TRBJ2-1,TRBV2
TGTGCCAGCAGTTACCTAGCAGCGGGGACCTACGAGCAGTACTTC,CASSYLAAGTYEQYF,NA,TRBD2,TRBJ2-7,TRBV6-6
TGCAGTGCTAGGGGGAGGAACGAGCAGTACTTC,CSARGRNEQYF,NA,NA,TRBJ2-7,TRBV20-1
TGTGCCACCAGCAGAGAGGGTACGGACAACCTTTTTTATGACGAGCAGTTCTTC,CATSREGTDNLFYDEQFF,NA,NA,TRBJ2-1,TRBV15
TGTGCTAGTGGTTCAGGGGATTCGGAAAATGAGCAGTTCTTC,CASGSGDSENEQFF,NA,NA,TRBJ2-1,TRBV12-5
TGTGCCACTGGGACGGACGGGAGCTCCTACGAGCAGTACTTC,CATGTDGSSYEQYF,few,NA,TRBJ2-7,TRBV6-5
TGTGCCAGCAGTGAATTCGGCGGGAGATACTACGAGCAGTACTTC,CASSEFGGRYYEQYF,NA,TRBD2,TRBJ2-7,TRBV6-1
TGTGCCAGCAGCCCGGGACAGGGGGATACTGAAGCTTTCTTT,CASSPGQGDTEAFF,NA,TRBD1,TRBJ1-1,TRBV7-9